The 23 T cell receptor beta chains given below trace back to one sample, sequenced in a study of post-analysis software for immune sequencing data (dated by TCRdb to the mid-2010s). Study-wide conclusions, independent of this receptor: Four or five TRBV segments, including TRBV5-6, TRBV5-1 and TRBV20-1, were significantly more frequent in patients than controls.

Library generation was performed with PCR. Sequencing was carried out with an Illumina HiSeq 2500. To reduce PCR and sequencing biases, unique molecular identifiers were built into the TCR beta cDNA libraries. TCRdb ran its own pipeline on the public reads, namely fastp trimming at Q25 and MiXCR clone calling, and kept in-frame beta chains. CDR3 protein sequences are deduplicated, and each keeps its most common genes and DNA. Within this sample are roughly 870,000 distinct CDR3 sequences, with approximately 53% of them counted one time only. In total, the top ten clones hold approximately 4.4% of the sample. No antigens are known for them. Sequenced input: blood. The receptors come from a girl under 18 with multiple sclerosis.

This chain connects TRBV24-1 to TRBJ2-7; D may be TRBD2 (6 bases). The J call is uncertain, as TRBJ2-5 better fits the DNA end. The CDR3 extends over 15 amino acids. Germline V gene sequence: CDR1 KGHDR, CDR2 SFDVKD. CDR3 in DNA: TGTGCCACCAGTGATTTGCGGGGAGGCGAAGAGACCCAGTACTTC. Translated: CATSDLRGGEETQYF.

The rearrangement uses TRBV25-1 and TRBJ2-3, with D unresolved. The V end was cut by 8 bases, the J end by 1 base, with 28 bases between. CDR1 and CDR2 from the germline V gene are MGHDK and SYGVNS. This CDR3 region has 19 residues. The CDR3 loop reads CASPTVVRWFPTGTDTQYF. As DNA, the CDR3 is TGTGCCAGCCCGACGGTTGTACGCTGGTTCCCTACCGGCACAGATACGCAGTATTTT.

The chain links TRBV27 to TRBJ2-5; D gene ambiguous. Looked up from germline, CDR1 is MNHEY and CDR2 is SMNVEV (reference sequence). The CDR3 covers 14 residues. Trimming left V 5 bases short and J 1 base short, with 11 bases between. The CDR3 here is CASSPETVQETQYF. CDR3 nucleotide sequence: TGTGCCAGCAGTCCCGAGACGGTCCAAGAGACCCAGTACTTC.

V is TRBV12-3 or TRBV12-4 and J is TRBJ2-4; TRBD1 is a possible D gene (6 bases). Trimming removed 8 bases from V and 0 bases from J, with 11 bases in between. The CDR3 runs 14 residues. CDR3 residues: CASLSRGAKNIQYF. CDR3 bases: TGTGCCAGCCTTTCCAGGGGAGCCAAAAACATTCAGTACTTC.

The chain employs TRBV10-3 and TRBJ1-2, with D possibly TRBD1 on 5 matching bases. Trimming shortened V by 0 bases and J by 6 bases, and 5 bases separated the two germline ends. The germline V gene encodes CDR1 ENHRY and CDR2 SYGVKD. This CDR3 spans 12 amino acids. For the CDR3, the DNA is TGTGCCATCAGTGAGTCACAGGATGGCTACACCTTC. It yields the protein CAISESQDGYTF.

This chain joins TRBV5-1 and TRBJ2-6, with 8 bases identical to TRBD1. The germline gives CDR1 SGHRS, CDR2 YFSETQ. This CDR3 is 17 amino acids long. With 4 bases clipped from V and 2 bases from J, the junction kept 8 bases outside the gene matches. The CDR3, as DNA: TGCGCCAGCAGCCCTTGGACAGGGACGACTGGGGCCAACGTCCTGACTTTC. Its protein product is CASSPWTGTTGANVLTF.

The CDR3 sequence is CSVGWGRPDTQYF. DNA of the CDR3: TGCAGCGTTGGCTGGGGGCGCCCAGATACGCAGTATTTT. The chain joins TRBV29-1 to TRBJ2-3, with D maybe TRBD1 (6 bases). V was cut by 4 bases and J by 4 bases, with 12 bases left in between. CDR3 length equals 13 residues. CDR1 SQVTM and CDR2 ANQGSEA come from the germline V gene.

The chain couples TRBV11-2 to TRBJ2-6; D is possibly TRBD1 or TRBD2 (5 bases each). Germline CDR1 and CDR2: SGHAT and FQNNGV. CDR3 length equals 18 residues. V lost 2 bases and J lost 0, with 14 bases in between. The CDR3: CASSLRGGGNSGANVLTF. CDR3 sequence (DNA): TGTGCCAGCAGCTTAAGGGGCGGAGGAAACTCTGGGGCCAACGTCCTGACTTTC.

This clonotype has just a few counts. The V and J genes are TRBV5-1 and TRBJ2-5; TRBD2 agrees at 10 bases. V shed 2 bases, J shed 2 bases, and the junction held 0 bases outside the gene matches. Germline V lookup: CDR1 SGHRS, CDR2 YFSETQ. This CDR3 has 14 amino acids. Here the CDR3 reads CASSLLAGQETQYF. The CDR3 DNA sequence: TGCGCCAGCAGCTTACTAGCGGGGCAAGAGACCCAGTACTTC.

The gene calls are TRBV20-1 and TRBJ1-1; D unresolved. Germline-derived CDR1 and CDR2 are DFQATT and SNEGSKA (reference sequence). Trimming pared 5 bases from V and 4 bases from J, leaving 14 bases between. CDR3 size: 13 residues. CDR3 sequence: CSAPPGLSTEAFF. In DNA form, the CDR3 reads TGCAGTGCTCCGCCGGGGTTGAGCACTGAAGCTTTCTTT.

The V and J genes are TRBV20-1 and TRBJ2-3; 8 bases fit TRBD2. There are 14 residues in the CDR3. V lost 4 bases and J lost 2; bases outside the gene matches: 5. Germline assignment: CDR1 DFQATT and CDR2 SNEGSKA (reference sequence). This CDR3 reads CSAIGGGTTDTQYF. In DNA form, the CDR3 reads TGCAGTGCTATCGGCGGGGGGACCACAGATACGCAGTATTTT.

The genes are TRBV6-1 and TRBJ2-7; TRBD1 or TRBD2 may be the D gene (6 bases each). The J call is in doubt because the DNA end fits TRBJ2-5 better. The CDR3 covers 14 residues. The V gene's germline CDR1 is MNHNS and CDR2 SASEGT. CDR3 in DNA: TGTGCCAGCAATAAGGGGGGATTAGGGGAGACCCAGTACTTC. Residues: CASNKGGLGETQYF.

V and J are TRBV18 and TRBJ2-5; perhaps TRBD2 as D (6 bases). Germline CDR1 and CDR2: KGHSH and LQKENI. V was shortened by 4 bases and J by 3 bases, with 15 bases between the two germline ends. This CDR3 has 15 residues. The CDR3 sequence is CASSQAGWSKETQYF. The CDR3 DNA reads as TGTGCCAGCTCACAGGCGGGATGGAGCAAAGAGACCCAGTACTTC.

The sample holds a few counts of this clonotype. The V gene is TRBV12-3 or TRBV12-4, the J gene TRBJ2-4; 10 bases align to TRBD1. The CDR3 is 15 amino acids. Unmatched junction bases numbered 11, after V lost 8 bases and J lost 7 bases. The CDR3 reads CASGQGTGDGNIQYF. The CDR3 DNA is TGTGCCAGCGGACAGGGGACAGGGGACGGGAACATTCAGTACTTC.

The chain uses TRBV7-9 and TRBJ2-6, with a possible D match to TRBD1 (5 bases). Germline assignment: CDR1 SEHNR and CDR2 FQNEAQ (reference sequence). The CDR3 spans 16 residues. The V end was cut by 1 base, the J end by 4 bases, with 11 bases between. The CDR3 is CASSLGQPKGANVLTF. CDR3 nucleotide sequence: TGTGCCAGCAGCTTAGGACAGCCCAAGGGGGCCAACGTCCTGACTTTC. Combining the CDR3 with reference TRBV7-9 and TRBJ2-6 gives the whole variable domain DTGVSQNPRHKITKRGQNVTFRCDPISEHNRLYWYRQTLGQGPEFLTYFQNEAQLEKSRLLSDRFSAERPKGSFSTLEIQRTEQGDSAMYLCASSLGQPKGANVLTFGAGSRLTVL.

This chain joins TRBV7-3 and TRBJ1-1; possible D gene TRBD1, 5 bases. CDR1 is SGHTA and CDR2 is FQGTGA in the germline V gene. The CDR3 length is 13 residues. The germline V and J ends were trimmed by 5 bases and 2 bases, with 9 bases remaining between them. The DNA of the CDR3 is TGTGCCAGCAGCGGGGGAATAAACACTGAAGCTTTCTTT. It specifies CASSGGINTEAFF.

The rearrangement joins TRBV9 to TRBJ2-7; 8 positions match TRBD2. Trimming took 4 bases from V and 3 from J; bases not matched to a gene: 12. Looked up from germline, CDR1 is SGDLS and CDR2 is YYNGEE. The CDR3 sequence is 16 residues long. For the CDR3, the DNA is TGTGCCAGCAGCCCCAGAGACTCGGGAGGGCACTACGAGCAGTACTTC. It encodes CASSPRDSGGHYEQYF.

This chain connects TRBV5-5 to TRBJ2-7, with a possible D match to TRBD1 (6 bases). CDR1 and CDR2 (germline): SGHKS, YYEKEE (reference sequence). This CDR3 spans 15 amino acids. Between the trimmed V and J ends, which lost 2 bases and 4 bases, there was a span of 16 bases. CDR3 DNA sequence: TGTGCCAGCAGCTTTATGCCGCAGGGGTATTACGAGCAGTACTTC. Amino acid sequence: CASSFMPQGYYEQYF.

V usage is TRBV5-1 and J usage is TRBJ2-7; 9 positions agree with TRBD1. This CDR3 has 16 amino acids. V lost 3 bases to trimming and J lost 1 base; unmatched junction nucleotides: 8. Germline CDR1 is SGHRS and CDR2 is YFSETQ. This CDR3 is CASSSFPGTGSYEQYF. The CDR3, as DNA: TGCGCCAGCAGCTCCTTTCCCGGGACAGGGTCCTACGAGCAGTACTTC.

The gene calls are TRBV20-1 and TRBJ1-2; weak D call: TRBD1 (6 bases). Between the trimmed V and J ends, which lost 5 bases and 2 bases, there was a span of 9 bases. The V gene's germline CDR1 is DFQATT and CDR2 SNEGSKA (reference sequence). The CDR3 extends over 12 amino acids. The CDR3 spells CSAWDINYGYTF. For the CDR3, the DNA is TGCAGTGCTTGGGACATAAACTATGGCTACACCTTC.

This clonotype was seen only a few times. The chain carries TRBV20-1 and TRBJ2-7, with TRBD2 matching 12 bases. The J call is in doubt because the DNA end fits TRBJ2-5 better. This CDR3 has 18 amino acids. CDR1 DFQATT and CDR2 SNEGSKA come from the germline V gene (reference sequence). In nucleotides, the CDR3 is TGCAGTGCGGGAATAAGGGGACTAGCGGGCCTCACGGGTGAGACCCAGTACTTC. It is translated as CSAGIRGLAGLTGETQYF.

The V and J genes are TRBV10-3 and TRBJ2-5; D unclear. The CDR3 covers 14 residues. The germline V gene has CDR1 ENHRY and CDR2 SYGVKD. Trimming shortened V by 4 bases and J by 0 bases, and 9 bases separated the two germline ends. The CDR3 nucleotides read TGTGCCATCAGTGTTGGACCGAACCAAGAGACCCAGTACTTC. It specifies CAISVGPNQETQYF.

The CDR3 spells CASSTRGPSYEQYF. In DNA, the CDR3 is TGTGCCAGCAGCACCAGGGGACCCTCCTACGAGCAGTACTTC. J is TRBJ2-7 and V is TRBV6-5; a possible D gene is TRBD1 (6 bases). CDR3 length: 14 amino acids. V lost 6 bases to trimming and J lost 0 bases, with 12 bases between them. Germline assignment: CDR1 MNHEY and CDR2 SVGAGI.